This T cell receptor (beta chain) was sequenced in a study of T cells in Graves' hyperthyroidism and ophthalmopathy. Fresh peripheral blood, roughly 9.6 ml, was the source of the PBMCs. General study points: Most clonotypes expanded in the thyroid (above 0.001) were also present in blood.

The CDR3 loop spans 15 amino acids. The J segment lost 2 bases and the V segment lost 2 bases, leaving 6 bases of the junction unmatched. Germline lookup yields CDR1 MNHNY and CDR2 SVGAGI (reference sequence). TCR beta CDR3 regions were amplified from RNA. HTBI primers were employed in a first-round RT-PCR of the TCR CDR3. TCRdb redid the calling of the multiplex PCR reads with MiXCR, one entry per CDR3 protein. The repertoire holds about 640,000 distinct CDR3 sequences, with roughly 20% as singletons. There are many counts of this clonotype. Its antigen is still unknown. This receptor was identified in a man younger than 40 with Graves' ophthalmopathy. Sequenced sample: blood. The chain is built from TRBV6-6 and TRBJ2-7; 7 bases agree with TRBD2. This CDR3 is CASSYVPSGPYEQYF. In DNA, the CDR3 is TGTGCCAGCAGTTACGTGCCTAGCGGTCCCTACGAGCAGTACTTC.